Here is one T cell receptor beta chain with its context. Its antigen is not known. The assay was immunoSEQ multiplex PCR, and TCRdb's table has in-frame clones only and misses some. The data contain more than 20,000 clones, approximately 84% of them seen just once; the ten biggest clones take up over 4.5%. The data derive from a study of chemoradiotherapy in HPV16-positive cancers. Findings and caveats of the study: HPV-responsive T-cell expansion during chemoradiotherapy was linked to improved recurrence-free survival in HPV16-positive patients. HPV-specific T cells were functionally defined from only a couple of HPV16-positive patients.

V dropped 6 bases and J dropped 3 bases, with 14 bases sitting between them. The CDR3 totals 14 residues. The germline gives CDR1 SGHVT, CDR2 SQSDAQ. The chain couples TRBV7-4 to TRBJ1-1, with D possibly being TRBD1 (5 bases). The TCR originated in a human donor with HPV-associated anogenital cancer. The sample here was blood, taken from a patient who underwent chemoradiotherapy. The CDR3 loop reads CASRSIRGHTEAFF. In DNA form, the CDR3 reads TGTGCCAGCAGGAGTATAAGGGGACACACTGAAGCTTTCTTT.